This T cell receptor beta chain was captured in a study of vaccination effects on CD4 cells after COVID-19. Within the ViraFEST assay, antigen-specific CD4+ T cells underwent expansion with viral peptide pools prior to sequencing. Researchers isolated CD4+ T cells once less than 13 days of culture had elapsed. Neither prior SARS-CoV-2 infection nor positive nucleocapsid antibodies were present in the vaccine recipients. Some 2.2 million PBMC per well received 10 IU/ml IL-2 and 9 to 10 ug/ml peptides in culture. There are 14 residues in the CDR3. Per germline, CDR1 GTSNPN and CDR2 SVGIG (reference sequence). V was clipped by 4 bases and J by 4 bases, with 13 bases between them. On this clone itself: Antigen specificity is unknown.

Study outcomes and limitations: Few convalescent patients were studied, and early post-infection samples were lacking.

Repertoires were generated with immunoSEQ multiplex PCR, while TCRdb's copy carries only in-frame clones and drops some. The sample gives roughly 67,000 clones, about 79% of which show up once; 10% is in the top ten. This material consisted of CD4+ T cells from PBMCs cultured with SARS-CoV-2 spike peptides, taken before COVID-19 vaccination. This sequence originates from a human donor who received a COVID-19 vaccine. The J gene is TRBJ2-2, the V gene TRBV30; TRBD2 is a possible D gene (5 bases). CDR3 in amino acids: CAWTLGLTTGELFF. As DNA, the CDR3 is TGTGCCTGGACCCTTGGACTTACCACCGGGGAGCTGTTTTTT.